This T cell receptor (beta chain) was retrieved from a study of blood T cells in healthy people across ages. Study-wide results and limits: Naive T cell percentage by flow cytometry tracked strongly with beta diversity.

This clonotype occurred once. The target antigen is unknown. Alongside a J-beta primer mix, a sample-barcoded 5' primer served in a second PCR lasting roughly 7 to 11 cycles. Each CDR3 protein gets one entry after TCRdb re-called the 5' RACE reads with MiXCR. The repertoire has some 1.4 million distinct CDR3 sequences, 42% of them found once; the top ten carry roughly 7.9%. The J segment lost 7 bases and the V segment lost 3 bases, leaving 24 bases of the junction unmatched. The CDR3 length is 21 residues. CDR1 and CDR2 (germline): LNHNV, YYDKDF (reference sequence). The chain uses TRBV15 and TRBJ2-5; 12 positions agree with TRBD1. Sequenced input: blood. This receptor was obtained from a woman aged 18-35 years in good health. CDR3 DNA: TGTGCCACCAGCAGCCGTCACGGGACAGGGGGCCTCACTACCCCGGGTCGGACCCAGTACTTC. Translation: CATSSRHGTGGLTTPGRTQYF.